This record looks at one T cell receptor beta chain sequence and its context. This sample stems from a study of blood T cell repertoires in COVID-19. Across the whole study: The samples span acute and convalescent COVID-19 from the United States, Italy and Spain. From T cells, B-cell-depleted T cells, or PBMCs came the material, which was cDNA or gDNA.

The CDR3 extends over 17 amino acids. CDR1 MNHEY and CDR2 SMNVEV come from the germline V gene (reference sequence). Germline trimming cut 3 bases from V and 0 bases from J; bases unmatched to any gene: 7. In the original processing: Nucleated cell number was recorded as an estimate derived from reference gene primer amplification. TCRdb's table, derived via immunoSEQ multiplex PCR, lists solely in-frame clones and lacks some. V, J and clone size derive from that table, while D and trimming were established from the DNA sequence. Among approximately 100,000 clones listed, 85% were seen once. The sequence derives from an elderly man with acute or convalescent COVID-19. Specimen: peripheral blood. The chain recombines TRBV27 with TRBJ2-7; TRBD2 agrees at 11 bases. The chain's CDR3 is CASSFSHGTSGSYEQYF. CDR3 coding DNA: TGTGCCAGCAGTTTTAGCCACGGGACTAGCGGCTCCTACGAGCAGTACTTC.